A single sample gave rise to the 22 T cell receptor beta chains below, sequenced in a study of blood T cell repertoires in COVID-19. Produced via immunoSEQ multiplex PCR; TCRdb's table is partial and in-frame only. The table shows about 250,000 clones, with about 83% occurring only once. Sample: peripheral blood. Receptors were obtained from a middle-aged woman who had recovered from COVID-19.

The gene calls are TRBV10-1 and TRBJ1-1, with 8 bases lining up with TRBD1. Germline CDR1 is WNHNN and CDR2 is SYGVQD (reference sequence). The CDR3 runs to 13 residues. V gave up 7 bases and J gave up 3 bases; unmatched junction bases: 4. CDR3 sequence (DNA): TGCGCCAGCAAACAGGACAGGGACACTGAAGCTTTCTTT. It specifies CASKQDRDTEAFF.

The chain couples TRBV7-3 to TRBJ2-3; 9 bases agree with TRBD2. The CDR3 spans 17 residues. Germline V gives CDR1 SGHTA, CDR2 FQGTGA. Trimming took 2 bases from V and 1 from J; bases not matched to a gene: 7. The CDR3 nucleotides are TGTGCCAGCAGCTTATTCGAGCGGGGGGCCCGCACAGATACGCAGTATTTT. Translating gives CASSLFERGARTDTQYF.

The V and J genes are TRBV24-1 and TRBJ2-1; no definite D call. Germline values: CDR1 KGHDR, CDR2 SFDVKD. This CDR3 spans 15 amino acids. Between the trimmed V and J ends, which lost 0 bases and 1 base, there was a span of 6 bases. DNA for the CDR3: TGTGCCACCAGTGATTTGCTAGTATCCTACAATGAGCAGTTCTTC. Its protein is CATSDLLVSYNEQFF.

The chain couples TRBV6-1 to TRBJ1-1; the match to TRBD1 covers 9 bases. Trimming removed 4 bases from V and 5 bases from J; junction bases left unmatched: 11. Germline V gives CDR1 MNHNS, CDR2 SASEGT. The CDR3 runs 16 residues. The CDR3 loop reads CASSARQGGRGTEAFF. The CDR3 nucleotides read TGTGCCAGCAGTGCCAGACAGGGGGGCCGGGGGACTGAAGCTTTCTTT.

V is TRBV6-4 and J is TRBJ1-2; no clear D. Germline values: CDR1 MRHNA, CDR2 SNTAGT. This CDR3 region has 14 residues. Trimming cost V 0 bases and J 4 bases, with 9 bases left between them. CDR3 residues: CASSDSGLSYGYTF. The DNA of the CDR3 is TGTGCCAGCAGTGACTCTGGACTTTCCTATGGCTACACCTTC.

The rearrangement uses TRBV5-1 and TRBJ2-5; possibly TRBD1 for D (5 bases). Germline CDR1 is SGHRS and CDR2 is YFSETQ. With 0 bases removed from V and 5 bases from J, the gap between germline ends came to 11 bases. The CDR3 has 14 amino acids. The CDR3 DNA follows: TGCGCCAGCAGCTTGGAAGGGGCCGGGGAGACCCAGTACTTC. Translating it yields CASSLEGAGETQYF.

The rearrangement links TRBV4-2 to TRBJ1-4, with D uncertain. V dropped 0 bases and J dropped 7 bases, with 12 bases sitting between them. CDR1 and CDR2 (germline): LGHNA, YNFKEQ. The CDR3 loop spans 15 amino acids. CDR3: CASSQDHLTGEKLFF. DNA for the CDR3: TGTGCCAGCAGCCAAGATCATTTAACGGGTGAAAAACTGTTTTTT.

This clone was seen once. V and J are TRBV4-1 and TRBJ1-4; D is perhaps TRBD1 (6 bases). The V end lost 3 bases, the J end lost 6 bases, and 17 bases lay between the germline ends. The CDR3 has 16 residues. Per the germline V gene, CDR1 is MGHRA and CDR2 is YSYEKL. In nucleotides, the CDR3 is TGCGCCAGCAGCCAGGATACAGGGAGGGGGTATGAAAAACTGTTTTTT. Amino acid sequence: CASSQDTGRGYEKLFF.

The chain couples TRBV5-6 to TRBJ2-7; D possibly corresponds to TRBD2 (8 bases). Trimming removed 4 bases from V and 2 bases from J, with 19 bases in between. The CDR3 has 16 residues. The germline gives CDR1 SGHDT, CDR2 YYEEEE. This CDR3 reads CASSPRGRGATYEQYF. In DNA form, the CDR3 reads TGTGCCAGCAGCCCTAGGGGGCGGGGGGCTACCTACGAGCAGTACTTC.

The V call is TRBV4-2, the J call TRBJ2-1, with 7 bases matching TRBD2. The CDR3 contains 16 residues. The V gene end was trimmed by 1 base and the J gene end by 5 bases; junction bases not matched to a gene: 8. Germline values: CDR1 LGHNA, CDR2 YNFKEQ. The CDR3 loop is CASSQVSGGYNNEQFF. The CDR3 bases are TGTGCCAGCAGCCAAGTTTCGGGGGGTTATAACAATGAGCAGTTCTTC.

This clone was observed a handful of times. The rearrangement uses TRBV2 and TRBJ2-2, with unresolved D. The ends were cut back, 8 bases at V and 4 bases at J, with 8 bases in the middle. The germline gives CDR1 SNHLY, CDR2 FYNNEI. The CDR3 consists of 12 residues. This chain's CDR3 is CASGLGTGELFF. The CDR3 region has the DNA TGTGCCAGCGGCCTAGGCACCGGGGAGCTGTTTTTT.

This clone was counted a single time. This rearrangement joins TRBV12-5 to TRBJ1-1; 7 bases align to TRBD1. The length of the CDR3 is 15 residues. Germline values: CDR1 LGHNT, CDR2 FRNRAP. V lost 1 base and J lost 5; bases outside the gene matches: 7. CDR3 coding DNA: TGTGCTAGTGGTTTGGGACAGGGATCGCGGACTGAAGCTTTCTTT. Its translation: CASGLGQGSRTEAFF. Based on the CDR3 plus reference TRBV12-5 and TRBJ1-1, the full variable domain is DARVTQTPRHKVTEMGQEVTMRCQPILGHNTVFWYRQTMMQGLELLAYFRNRAPLDDSGMPKDRFSAEMPDATLATLKIQPSEPRDSAVYFCASGLGQGSRTEAFFGQGTRLTVV.

V and J are TRBV6-1 and TRBJ1-5; 7 bases map to TRBD1. The CDR3 contains 15 residues. Germline assignment: CDR1 MNHNS and CDR2 SASEGT. V gave up 1 base and J gave up 6 bases; unmatched junction bases: 6. The CDR3 sequence is CASSEDRGGGQPQHF. CDR3 coding DNA: TGTGCCAGCAGTGAAGACAGGGGAGGTGGTCAGCCCCAGCATTTT.

The chain employs TRBV3-1 (or the pseudogene TRBV3-2) and TRBJ1-3, with 8 bases identical to TRBD1. The J segment lost 5 bases and the V segment lost 3 bases, leaving 3 bases of the junction unmatched. Germline lookup yields CDR1 LGHDT and CDR2 YNNKEL (reference sequence). The CDR3 has 14 amino acids. The CDR3 loop reads CASSHTGGRNTIYF. The CDR3 DNA follows: TGTGCCAGCAGCCACACAGGGGGGAGAAACACCATATATTTT.

The chain is built from TRBV4-1 and TRBJ1-1; D might be TRBD1 (5 bases). The length of the CDR3 is 14 residues. V lost 3 bases and J lost 3, with 11 bases in between. CDR1 and CDR2 (germline): MGHRA, YSYEKL. The CDR3 nucleotides are TGCGCCAGCAGCCATGGGGCGACGGACACTGAAGCTTTCTTT. Translated: CASSHGATDTEAFF.

The CDR3 region is CASSLTGYTEAFF. CDR3 coding DNA: TGTGCCAGCAGCTTGACAGGATACACTGAAGCTTTCTTT. This rearrangement joins TRBV5-6 to TRBJ1-1; perhaps TRBD1 as D (5 bases). This CDR3 is 13 amino acids long. Per germline, CDR1 SGHDT and CDR2 YYEEEE. Trimming removed 1 base from V and 3 bases from J, with 7 bases in between.

This chain uses TRBV7-9 with TRBJ2-7, with 7 nucleotides matching TRBD1. V was pared by 1 base and J by 3 bases, with 6 bases of the junction left unmatched. The germline CDR1 and CDR2 sequences are SEHNR and FQNEAQ (reference sequence). This CDR3 has 15 residues. The CDR3 spells CASSLGWGQIYEQYF. The DNA of the CDR3 is TGTGCCAGCAGCTTAGGATGGGGACAGATCTACGAGCAGTACTTC. Full variable domain (missing parts from reference TRBV7-9 and TRBJ2-7): DTGVSQNPRHKITKRGQNVTFRCDPISEHNRLYWYRQTLGQGPEFLTYFQNEAQLEKSRLLSDRFSAERPKGSFSTLEIQRTEQGDSAMYLCASSLGWGQIYEQYFGPGTRLTVT.

This clone was seen a handful of times. The chain has TRBV29-1 and TRBJ1-4, with 8 bases identical to TRBD1. CDR1 and CDR2 (germline): SQVTM, ANQGSEA. V lost 7 bases and J lost 6; bases outside the gene matches: 1. The CDR3 has 11 residues. Written as DNA, the CDR3 is TGCAGCGCACAGGGGGATGAAAAACTGTTTTTT. This sequence encodes CSAQGDEKLFF.

This clone was counted between two and nine times. The genes are TRBV29-1 and TRBJ2-1; TRBD2 matches 13 bases. The CDR3 consists of 14 residues. Germline V gene data show CDR1 as SQVTM and CDR2 as ANQGSEA. With V trimmed by 4 bases and J by 7 bases, 4 bases remained unmatched. CDR3 amino acids: CSVVGTSGANEQFF. CDR3 DNA sequence: TGCAGCGTTGTCGGGACTAGCGGGGCAAATGAGCAGTTCTTC.

The rearrangement links TRBV6-5 to TRBJ1-1; D is undetermined. The CDR3 contains 10 residues. Germline CDR1 is MNHEY and CDR2 is SVGAGI. Between the trimmed V and J ends, which lost 9 bases and 5 bases, there was a span of 7 bases. In nucleotides, the CDR3 is TGTGCCAGTTACTTGACTGAAGCTTTCTTT. This gives the protein CASYLTEAFF.

The chain links TRBV6-5 to TRBJ1-2, with 9 bases fitting TRBD1. Germline V gene sequence: CDR1 MNHEY, CDR2 SVGAGI. The CDR3 covers 15 residues. V shed 2 bases and J 3 bases; nucleotides not matched to a gene: 4. The CDR3 protein is CASSYVTGGHYGYTF. Written as DNA, the CDR3 is TGTGCCAGCAGTTACGTAACAGGGGGCCACTATGGCTACACCTTC.

The CDR3, as DNA: TGTGCCAGCAGCCCGGGACAGCTCTCCTACGAGCAGTACTTC. This codes for CASSPGQLSYEQYF. The rearrangement uses TRBV5-8 and TRBJ2-7, with 7 bases that match TRBD1. V lost 4 bases and J lost 0; bases outside the gene matches: 4. Germline loops: CDR1 SGHTS, CDR2 YDEGEE. The CDR3 contains 14 residues.